These T cell receptor beta chains were read from a single sample in a study of shared clonotypes between healthy human individuals. Assay: immunoSEQ multiplex PCR; the TCRdb copy retains only in-frame clones and omits some. The sample has about 2.4 million clones, over 85% seen once. The specimen sequenced was naive CD4+ T cells from PBMCs. These receptors were collected from a young man in good health. Some clones in this sample may be carry-over from other donors' samples. Both conserved end residues are part of each CDR3. A D gene is named only where the DNA matches it firmly. A clone size is listed for some rows: how often the clone was seen (once, few, many), or a class if it is expanded.

J gene | D gene | V gene | clone size | CDR3 DNA | CDR3 protein
TRBJ1-1 | - | TRBV2 | - | TGTGCCAGCAGTGCAGTCCCGGGAGCGAACACTGAAGCTTTCTTT | CASSAVPGANTEAFF
TRBJ2-7 | TRBD2 | TRBV5-5 | - | TGTGCCAGCAGCTTGACGGGAGGGCCGGGGGAGCAGTACTTC | CASSLTGGPGEQYF
TRBJ2-2 | TRBD1 | TRBV6-5 | - | TGTGCCAGCAGACCAGACAGGGGCCGCACCGGGGAGCTGTTTTTT | CASRPDRGRTGELFF
TRBJ1-1 | - | TRBV29-1 | - | TGCAGCGTTGGAGGGCTGGTCTCAGTGAAGAACACTGAAGCTTTCTTT | CSVGGLVSVKNTEAFF
TRBJ2-4 | - | TRBV6-5 | - | TGTGCCAGCAGTTCGGCGTCACAGCGAAACATTCAGTACTTC | CASSSASQRNIQYF
TRBJ2-3 | - | TRBV28 | - | TGTGCCAGCAGTTCCCCACGGGATACGCAGTATTTT | CASSSPRDTQYF
TRBJ2-2 | TRBD2 | TRBV19 | - | TGTGCCAGTAGCAGGACTAGCGGGAGGGCCACCGGGGAGCTGTTTTTT | CASSRTSGRATGELFF
TRBJ2-1 | TRBD2 | TRBV6-8 | - | TGTGCCAGCAGTTACTCCAAGCGGGGCCCCTACAATGAGCAGTTCTTC | CASSYSKRGPYNEQFF
TRBJ2-2 | - | TRBV6-6 | - | TGTGCCAGCAGTTACCCGACAGCCACCGGGGAGCTGTTTTTT | CASSYPTATGELFF
TRBJ2-1 | TRBD1 | TRBV5-4 | - | TGTGCCAGCAGCGAGACAGGGGGCTCCTACAATGAGCAGTTCTTC | CASSETGGSYNEQFF
TRBJ1-1 | - | TRBV2 | - | TGTGCCAGCCGACTCGGGTCGAAGGCTGAAGCTTTCTTT | CASRLGSKAEAFF
TRBJ2-3 | - | TRBV25-1 | - | TGTGCCAGCAGTGATCAGGTGTGGGTTCGGGGTGGAGAAGATACGCAGTATTTT | CASSDQVWVRGGEDTQYF
TRBJ2-2 | - | TRBV5-1 | once | TGCGCCAGCAGCCCGGGAGACGTGGGCGGGGAGCTGTTTTTT | CASSPGDVGGELFF
TRBJ2-5 | - | TRBV7-2 | - | TGTGCCAGCAGCTTAAGATCAGGGCTACTTCAAGAGACCCAGTACTTC | CASSLRSGLLQETQYF
TRBJ1-1 | - | TRBV19 | - | TGTGCCAGTAGTATTCAGCTATACCTTCGGCAGGCTGAAGCTTTCTTT | CASSIQLYLRQAEAFF
TRBJ2-7 | - | TRBV7-2 | once | TGTGCCAGCAGCTTATCTTGGACGAGCACCTACGAGCAGTACTTC | CASSLSWTSTYEQYF
TRBJ1-1 | - | TRBV6-1 | once | TGTGCCAGCAAACGGGGGGACCAAGACACTGAAGCTTTCTTT | CASKRGDQDTEAFF
TRBJ2-3 | - | TRBV9 | few | TGTGCCAGCAGCGTAAGCACAGATACGCAGTATTTT | CASSVSTDTQYF
TRBJ1-2 | - | TRBV15 | - | TGTGCCACCAGCAGAGATCGCAGTCGGGTGGAAGGCTACACCTTC | CATSRDRSRVEGYTF
TRBJ2-1 | - | TRBV28 | - | TGTGCCAGCAGTTCCTCCGGGACTGGGAACAATGAGCAGTTCTTC | CASSSSGTGNNEQFF
TRBJ1-3 | - | TRBV9 | - | TGTGCCAGCAGCGTAGAGGCCTCTGGAAACACCATATATTTT | CASSVEASGNTIYF
TRBJ2-1 | TRBD2 | TRBV5-1 | - | TGCGCCAGCAGACTAGCGGGGGACCCCTACAATGAGCAGTTCTTC | CASRLAGDPYNEQFF
TRBJ1-5 | TRBD1 | TRBV29-1 | - | TGCAGCGTGGTCGAGGAGGGGGCTGGCAATCAGCCCCAGCATTTT | CSVVEEGAGNQPQHF
TRBJ1-1 | TRBD1 | TRBV5-1 | few | TGCGCCAGCAGCCCTACAACAGGGGTAACTGAAGCTTTCTTT | CASSPTTGVTEAFF
TRBJ2-3 | TRBD2 | TRBV28 | - | TGTGCCAGCAGCCTTGAACTAGCGGGAAGGGCAGATACGCAGTATTTT | CASSLELAGRADTQYF
TRBJ2-6 | - | TRBV5-1 | - | TGCGCCAGCAGCTTGGATGGTGGACTCCTCTCTGGGGCCAACGTCCTGACTTTC | CASSLDGGLLSGANVLTF
TRBJ1-1 | - | TRBV9 | - | TGTGCCAGCAGCGTAGCGGTAAACACTGAAGCTTTCTTT | CASSVAVNTEAFF
TRBJ2-5 | - | TRBV30 | - | TGTGCCTGGAGTTTAGCTTCCGAGACCCAGTACTTC | CAWSLASETQYF
TRBJ1-1 | TRBD1 | TRBV4-1 | - | TGCGCCAGCAGCCAAGATTGGACAGGTATGAACACTGAAGCTTTCTTT | CASSQDWTGMNTEAFF
TRBJ2-2 | - | TRBV6-1 | - | TGTGCCAGCAGTGAAATCCTCCCCGGGGAGCTGTTTTTT | CASSEILPGELFF
TRBJ1-1 | - | TRBV18 | few | TGTGCCAGCTCACCCACCGGGTTTGGTAGCACTGAAGCTTTCTTT | CASSPTGFGSTEAFF
TRBJ2-1 | TRBD2 | TRBV7-3 | - | TGTGCCAGCAGCTCGGGACTAGCGGGAGCTAGTGAGCAGTTCTTC | CASSSGLAGASEQFF
TRBJ2-7 | TRBD1 | TRBV7-9 | - | TGTGCCAGCAGCCCAAGCGACAGGGACGAGCAGTACTTC | CASSPSDRDEQYF
TRBJ2-7 | - | TRBV5-5 | - | TGTGCCAGCAGCTTGGAGGGAAACCGCTACGAGCAGTACTTC | CASSLEGNRYEQYF
TRBJ2-1 | - | TRBV6-5 | once | TGTGCCAGCAGTTACAGGGCGAATGAGCAGTTCTTC | CASSYRANEQFF
TRBJ1-2 | - | TRBV7-2 | few | TGTGCCAGCAGCCCAAGGGACGGCTATGGCTACACCTTC | CASSPRDGYGYTF
TRBJ1-4 | - | TRBV6-5 | - | TGTGCCAGCGGGGGGCGTGGACCTAATGAAAAACTGTTTTTT | CASGGRGPNEKLFF
TRBJ2-7 | - | TRBV5-4 | - | TGTGCCAGCAGCTTGGCGGGGACGGAGACTAGCGAGCAGTACTTC | CASSLAGTETSEQYF
TRBJ1-4 | - | TRBV6-5 | once | TGTGCCAGCAGTTACTCGACGGATGCAACTAATGAAAAACTGTTTTTT | CASSYSTDATNEKLFF